This T cell receptor beta chain was found in a study of T cells in Graves' hyperthyroidism and ophthalmopathy. Study-wide results and caveats: A model using 13 V-J features told ophthalmopathy apart from stable hyperthyroidism. Among clonotypes expanded in thyroid above 0.001, most were also found in blood.

Researchers amplified the TCR beta CDR3 regions from RNA transcripts. HTBI primers were employed in a first-round RT-PCR of the TCR CDR3. TCRdb passed the multiplex PCR reads through MiXCR, listing each CDR3 protein once. This table holds 250,000 to 350,000 distinct CDR3 sequences, about a sixth found once. Germline CDR1 is MNHEY and CDR2 is SVGAGI. CDR3 length equals 16 residues. Trimming cost V 3 bases and J 5 bases; bases outside gene matches: 4. Remarks on this clonotype: The antigen is undetermined.

The chain links TRBV6-5 to TRBJ2-1, with TRBD2 matching 13 bases. Material: blood. The source of this sequence is a woman aged 55-69 years with Graves' ophthalmopathy. The CDR3 loop reads CASSYWGTSGNNEQFF. CDR3 bases: TGTGCCAGCAGTTATTGGGGGACTAGCGGGAACAATGAGCAGTTCTTC.